One T cell receptor (beta chain) is described in this entry. Those who donated were healthy HIV-negative adults, with no recent acute infections or vaccinations reported. The data derive from a study of shared clonotypes between healthy human individuals. Data came from immunoSEQ multiplex PCR; TCRdb stores just in-frame clones and leaves some out. The table records 470,000 or so clones, around 80% of them present only once. Sequencing input: PBMCs. This clonotype originated in a woman aged 40 to 50 in good health. Some clones in this sample may be carry-over from other donors' samples.

CDR3 sequence: CASSLHPQGAYNEQFF. CDR3 DNA: TGTGCCAGCAGCTTACATCCCCAGGGGGCCTACAATGAGCAGTTCTTC. The chain combines TRBV7-3 with TRBJ2-1, with 7 bases identical to TRBD1. The CDR3 contains 16 residues. Trimming at V came to 2 bases and at J to 2 bases, leaving 6 bases not matched to a gene. CDR1 is SGHTA, CDR2 FQGTGA, per germline.